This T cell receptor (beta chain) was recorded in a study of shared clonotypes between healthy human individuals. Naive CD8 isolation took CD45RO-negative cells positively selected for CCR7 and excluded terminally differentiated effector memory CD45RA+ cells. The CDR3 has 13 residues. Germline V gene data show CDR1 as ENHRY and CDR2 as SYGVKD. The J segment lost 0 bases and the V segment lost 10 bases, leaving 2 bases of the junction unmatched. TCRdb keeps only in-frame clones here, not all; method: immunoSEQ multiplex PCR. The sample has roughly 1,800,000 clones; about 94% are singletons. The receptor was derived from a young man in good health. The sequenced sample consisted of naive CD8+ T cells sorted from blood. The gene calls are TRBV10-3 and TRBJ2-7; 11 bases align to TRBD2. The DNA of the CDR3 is TGTGCCACCGGGACTAGCGGCTCCTACGAGCAGTACTTC. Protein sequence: CATGTSGSYEQYF.